Each of the 21 T cell receptor beta chains below was sequenced from the same sample in a study of vaccination and CD4 T cells after COVID-19. Cultured CD4+ T cell DNA underwent sequencing with the Oncomine TCR Beta short-read assay. TCRdb redid the calling of the PCR reads with MiXCR, one entry per CDR3 protein. Found here are approximately 8,500 distinct CDR3 sequences, around three fifths of them singletons; the top ten hold around 30%. These receptors have no identified antigens. As to treatment: 10-day PBMC culture with coronavirus spike peptide pools or control peptides (ViraFEST assay). Sequencing was carried out using CD4+ T cells from blood, cultured in vitro. All receptors come from a human donor who had recovered from COVID-19.

V usage is TRBV20-1 and J usage is TRBJ1-4; TRBD1 matches 8 bases. Germline V lookup: CDR1 DFQATT, CDR2 SNEGSKA (reference sequence). After removal of 0 bases from V and 10 bases from J, the junction contained 13 bases not matched to a gene. There are 16 residues in the CDR3. Written as DNA, the CDR3 is TGCAGTGCTAGAGATCTTCGGCAGGGGGCCGGTGGAAAACTGTTTTTT. Amino acids: CSARDLRQGAGGKLFF.

This clonotype was picked up a small number of times. The chain uses TRBV7-2 and TRBJ2-2; 7 bases agree with TRBD2. The CDR3 loop spans 14 amino acids. After removal of 1 base from V and 6 bases from J, the junction contained 2 bases not matched to a gene. CDR1 SGHTA and CDR2 FQGNSA come from the germline V gene. CDR3 sequence: CASSLGTRSGELFF. For the CDR3, the DNA is TGTGCCAGCAGCTTAGGGACTAGATCCGGGGAGCTGTTTTTT.

The chain joins TRBV11-3 to TRBJ1-1; D is possibly TRBD1 (5 bases). Trimming shortened V by 0 bases and J by 7 bases, and 9 bases separated the two germline ends. CDR1 SGHNT and CDR2 YENEEA come from the germline V gene. CDR3 length: 13 amino acids. The CDR3 DNA reads TGTGCCAGCAGCTTAGATTTCACAGGTGAAGCTTTCTTT. Protein product: CASSLDFTGEAFF.

V and J are TRBV30 and TRBJ2-5, with D perhaps matching TRBD2 (6 bases). V was cut by 0 bases and J by 7 bases, with 12 bases left in between. CDR3 length equals 13 residues. Germline V gives CDR1 GTSNPN, CDR2 SVGIG (reference sequence). The CDR3 spells CAWSVSGEGTQYF. CDR3 bases: TGTGCCTGGAGTGTATCGGGAGAGGGGACCCAGTACTTC. Supplemented by reference TRBV30 and TRBJ2-5, the full variable domain reads SQTIHQWPATLVQPVGSPLSLECTVEGTSNPNLYWYRQAAGRGLQLLFYSVGIGQISSEVPQNLSASRPQDRQFILSSKKLLLSDSGFYLCAWSVSGEGTQYFGPGTRLLVL.

This clonotype has only one observation. V gene TRBV6-2 or TRBV6-3 combines with J gene TRBJ2-7; TRBD2 matches 8 bases. There are 17 residues in the CDR3. The V gene's germline CDR1 is MNHEY and CDR2 SVGEGT. V lost 2 bases, J lost 0 bases, and 9 bases stayed unmatched. CDR3 sequence: CASSYGTSGRTSYEQYF. The CDR3 nucleotides are TGTGCCAGCAGTTACGGGACCAGCGGGAGAACCTCCTACGAGCAGTACTTC.

This clonotype is deemed medium-sized. V and J are TRBV7-2 and TRBJ1-2, with D perhaps TRBD1 (5 bases). The CDR3 has 17 amino acids. CDR1 is SGHTA, CDR2 FQGNSA, per germline. Trimming left V 5 bases short and J 0 bases short, with 19 bases between. The CDR3 DNA sequence: TGTGCCAGCAGCCATATCTACAACAGGCAAACTAACTATGGCTACACCTTC. It translates to CASSHIYNRQTNYGYTF.

This clonotype was counted only a few times. This chain links TRBV6-1 with TRBJ1-1, with D perhaps TRBD1 (6 bases). V shed 9 bases and J shed 2 bases, with 16 bases lying between them. There are 14 residues in the CDR3. The V gene's germline CDR1 is MNHNS and CDR2 SASEGT. The CDR3 sequence: CASKNNRDNTEAFF. CDR3 nucleotides: TGTGCCAGTAAGAACAACAGGGACAACACTGAAGCTTTCTTT.

The chain is built from TRBV5-4 and TRBJ2-5, with D tentatively TRBD2 (6 bases). Germline V gives CDR1 SGHNT, CDR2 YYREEE (reference sequence). Trimming removed 5 bases at V and 1 base at J, with 15 bases between. This CDR3 spans 15 amino acids. CDR3 bases: TGTGCCAGCAGTGGAGGGCTGTCTCTCCAAGAGACCCAGTACTTC. Its translation: CASSGGLSLQETQYF.

This clonotype turned up a few times. V gene TRBV15 combines with J gene TRBJ1-3; no reliable D call. CDR3 size: 15 residues. The V and J ends lost 0 bases and 1 base respectively, with 7 bases between them. Germline lookup yields CDR1 LNHNV and CDR2 YYDKDF (reference sequence). CDR3 sequence (DNA): TGTGCCACCAGCAGAGATCAAATGTCTGGAAACACCATATATTTT. Translated, it gives CATSRDQMSGNTIYF. Drawing the rest from reference TRBV15 and TRBJ1-3, the complete variable domain is DAMVIQNPRYQVTQFGKPVTLSCSQTLNHNVMYWYQQKSSQAPKLLFHYYDKDFNNEADTPDNFQSRRPNTSFCFLDIRSPGLGDTAMYLCATSRDQMSGNTIYFGEGSWLTVV.

The genes are TRBV10-1 and TRBJ1-5; D gene uncertain. Trimming pared 3 bases from V and 0 bases from J, leaving 12 bases between. The CDR3 has 16 residues. CDR1 and CDR2 (germline): WNHNN, SYGVQD (reference sequence). The CDR3 nucleotides read TGCGCCAGCAGTGACACGGACTTTAATAGCAATCAGCCCCAGCATTTT. Residues: CASSDTDFNSNQPQHF.

This chain connects TRBV7-6 to TRBJ2-3, with TRBD2 identical over 7 bases. The CDR3 is 17 residues long. The V gene's germline CDR1 is SGHVS and CDR2 FNYEAQ. J gave up 0 bases and V 5 bases, and 11 bases lay outside the gene matches. The CDR3 here is CASSRGAAGVSTDTQYF. In DNA, the CDR3 is TGTGCCAGCAGCCGAGGGGCCGCGGGGGTCAGCACAGATACGCAGTATTTT.

This clonotype has only one observation. The chain couples TRBV6-1 to TRBJ1-1; 10 bases fit TRBD1. The CDR3 consists of 17 residues. The germline V gene has CDR1 MNHNS and CDR2 SASEGT. V was pared by 2 bases and J by 5 bases, with 11 bases of the junction left unmatched. The CDR3 here is CASSERFGTGVHTEAFF. DNA of the CDR3: TGTGCCAGCAGTGAAAGGTTCGGGACAGGGGTTCATACTGAAGCTTTCTTT.

V and J are TRBV7-9 and TRBJ2-5; D is uncertain. The V and J ends lost 1 base and 3 bases respectively, with 3 bases between them. CDR1 is SEHNR, CDR2 FQNEAQ, per germline (reference sequence). The CDR3 extends over 12 amino acids. The CDR3 is CASSLVEETQYF. The DNA for the CDR3 is TGTGCCAGCAGCTTAGTCGAAGAGACCCAGTACTTC.

This clonotype came up a few times. The chain uses TRBV20-1 and TRBJ1-4; D remains ambiguous. CDR1 is DFQATT, CDR2 SNEGSKA, per germline (reference sequence). The CDR3 sequence is 15 residues long. V was pared by 0 bases and J by 8 bases, with 16 bases between. Here the CDR3 reads CSARDRMPFGEKLFF. The CDR3 region has the DNA TGCAGTGCTAGAGACAGAATGCCTTTCGGGGAAAAACTGTTTTTT.

V is TRBV28 and J is TRBJ1-2, with no clear D. Germline lookup yields CDR1 MDHEN and CDR2 SYDVKM. The CDR3 runs 11 residues. Between the trimmed V and J ends, which lost 4 bases and 1 base, there was a span of 1 base. The chain's CDR3 is CASSYNYGYTF. The CDR3 DNA reads as TGTGCCAGCAGTTATAACTATGGCTACACCTTC.

V usage is TRBV24-1 and J usage is TRBJ2-1, with 12 bases lining up with TRBD2. This CDR3 contains 15 residues. Trimming removed 4 bases from V and 8 bases from J; junction bases left unmatched: 5. The germline V gene has CDR1 KGHDR and CDR2 SFDVKD. The CDR3 DNA sequence: TGTGCCACCAGTGACCGACTAGCGGGAGTTGATGAGCAGTTCTTC. Amino acids: CATSDRLAGVDEQFF.

This sequence joins TRBV27 and TRBJ1-5; 8 bases are a match to TRBD1. V was clipped by 6 bases and J by 7 bases; unmatched bases: 17. The CDR3 has 17 residues. Per the germline V gene, CDR1 is MNHEY and CDR2 is SMNVEV (reference sequence). The CDR3 DNA is TGTGCCAGCAGACAATTTGGAAACTACAGGGGGTTGCAGCCCCAGCATTTT. Protein: CASRQFGNYRGLQPQHF.

This clonotype was seen only a few times. The rearrangement uses TRBV5-1 and TRBJ1-1, with a weak D call TRBD1 (6 bases). Germline-derived CDR1 and CDR2 are SGHRS and YFSETQ. Trimming left V 0 bases short and J 6 bases short, with 15 bases between. The CDR3 is 15 amino acids. The CDR3 is CASSLGEGGGAEAFF. The CDR3, as DNA: TGCGCCAGCAGCTTGGGGGAAGGAGGGGGTGCTGAAGCTTTCTTT.

There are a few counts of this clonotype. This sequence joins TRBV7-6 and TRBJ1-4; TRBD1 aligns across 9 bases. The V gene's germline CDR1 is SGHVS and CDR2 FNYEAQ. The trim removed 5 bases at V and 10 bases at J, leaving 8 bases unmatched. This CDR3 spans 14 amino acids. CDR3 protein: CASSLDRGVGKLFF. The CDR3 bases are TGTGCCAGCAGCCTAGACAGGGGGGTCGGAAAACTGTTTTTT.

The chain links TRBV6-5 to TRBJ2-5; tentatively, D is TRBD2 (5 bases). CDR1 MNHEY and CDR2 SVGAGI come from the germline V gene. The CDR3 is made up of 16 amino acids. Between the trimmed V and J ends, which lost 0 bases and 0 bases, there was a span of 11 bases. CDR3 in DNA: TGTGCCAGCAGTTACTCGCTTTCGGACTACCAAGAGACCCAGTACTTC. Translated: CASSYSLSDYQETQYF.

The V and J genes are TRBV10-3 and TRBJ1-1; no definite D call. V was clipped by 4 bases and J by 3 bases, with 6 bases between them. The CDR3 is 12 amino acids. Germline CDR1 is ENHRY and CDR2 is SYGVKD. In nucleotides, the CDR3 is TGTGCCATCAGTGGGAAAGACACTGAAGCTTTCTTT. Amino acids: CAISGKDTEAFF.